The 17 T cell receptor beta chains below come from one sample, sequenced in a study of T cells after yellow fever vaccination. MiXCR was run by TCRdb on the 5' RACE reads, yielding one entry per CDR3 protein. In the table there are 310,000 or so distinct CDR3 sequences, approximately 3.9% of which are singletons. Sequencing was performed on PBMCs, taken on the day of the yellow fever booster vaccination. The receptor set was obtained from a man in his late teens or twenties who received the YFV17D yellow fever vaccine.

CDR3 sequence: CASSPYPGGSQPQHF. The CDR3 DNA reads TGTGCCAGCTCACCGTATCCCGGCGGTAGTCAGCCCCAGCATTTT. The J gene is TRBJ1-5, the V gene TRBV18, with D hard to call. The germline CDR1 and CDR2 sequences are KGHSH and LQKENI. The CDR3 length is 15 residues. The ends were cut back, 3 bases at V and 6 bases at J, with 15 bases in the middle.

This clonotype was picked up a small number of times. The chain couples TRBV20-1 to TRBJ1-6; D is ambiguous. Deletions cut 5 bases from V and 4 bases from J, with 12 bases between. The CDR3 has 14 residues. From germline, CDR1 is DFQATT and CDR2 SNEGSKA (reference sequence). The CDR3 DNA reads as TGCAGTGCTTTCCGGACGGGATATAATTCACCCCTCCACTTT. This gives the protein CSAFRTGYNSPLHF.

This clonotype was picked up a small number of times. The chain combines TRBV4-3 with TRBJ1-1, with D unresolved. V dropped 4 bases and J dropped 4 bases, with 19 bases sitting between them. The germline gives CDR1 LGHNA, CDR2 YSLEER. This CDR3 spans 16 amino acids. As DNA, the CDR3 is TGCGCCAGCAGCCTTTTAAGTGGCCTCTCCGGCACTGAAGCTTTCTTT. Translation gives CASSLLSGLSGTEAFF.

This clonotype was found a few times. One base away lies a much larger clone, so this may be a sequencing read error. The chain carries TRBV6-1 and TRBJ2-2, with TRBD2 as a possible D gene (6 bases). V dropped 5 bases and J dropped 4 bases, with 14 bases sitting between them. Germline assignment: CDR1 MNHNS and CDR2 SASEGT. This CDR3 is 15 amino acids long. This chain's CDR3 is CASSPGTLSTGELFF. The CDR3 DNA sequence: TGTGCCAGCAGTCCCGGGACTTTGAGCACCGGGGAGCTGTTTTTT.

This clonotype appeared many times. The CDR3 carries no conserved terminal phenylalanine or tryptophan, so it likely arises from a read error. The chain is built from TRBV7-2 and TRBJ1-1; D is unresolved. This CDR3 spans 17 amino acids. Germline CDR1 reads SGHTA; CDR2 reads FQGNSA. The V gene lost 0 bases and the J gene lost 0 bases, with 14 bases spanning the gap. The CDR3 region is CASSLAASAYMNTEAFL. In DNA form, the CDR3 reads TGTGCCAGCAGCTTAGCGGCCAGCGCATACATGAACACTGAAGCTTTCCTT.

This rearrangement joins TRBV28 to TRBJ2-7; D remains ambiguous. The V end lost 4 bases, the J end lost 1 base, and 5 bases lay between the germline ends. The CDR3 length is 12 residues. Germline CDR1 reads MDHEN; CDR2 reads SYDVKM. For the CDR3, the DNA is TGTGCCAGCAGTTCGATGTCCTACGAGCAGTACGTC. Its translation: CASSSMSYEQYV.

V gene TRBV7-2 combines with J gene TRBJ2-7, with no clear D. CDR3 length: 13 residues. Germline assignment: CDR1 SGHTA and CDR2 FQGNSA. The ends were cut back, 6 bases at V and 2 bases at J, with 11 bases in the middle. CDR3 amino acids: CASRGRAPYEQYF. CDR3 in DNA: TGTGCCAGCAGAGGTCGGGCACCCTACGAGCAGTACTTC.

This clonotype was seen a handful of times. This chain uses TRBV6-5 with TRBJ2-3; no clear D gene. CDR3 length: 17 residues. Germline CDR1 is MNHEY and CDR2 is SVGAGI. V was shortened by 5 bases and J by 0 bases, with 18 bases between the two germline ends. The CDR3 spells CASSATLYSVSTDTQYF. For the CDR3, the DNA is TGTGCCAGCAGTGCCACCCTTTACAGCGTCAGCACAGATACGCAGTATTTT.

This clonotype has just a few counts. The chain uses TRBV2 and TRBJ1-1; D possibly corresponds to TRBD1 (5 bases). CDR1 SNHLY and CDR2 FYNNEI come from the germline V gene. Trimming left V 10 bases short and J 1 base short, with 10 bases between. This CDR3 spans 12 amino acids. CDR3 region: CATTGQNTEAFF. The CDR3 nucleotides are TGTGCCACCACCGGACAGAACACTGAAGCTTTCTTT.

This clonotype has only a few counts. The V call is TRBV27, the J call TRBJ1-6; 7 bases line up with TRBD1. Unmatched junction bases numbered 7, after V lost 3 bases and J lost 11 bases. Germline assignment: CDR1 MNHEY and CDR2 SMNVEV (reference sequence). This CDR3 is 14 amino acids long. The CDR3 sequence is CASSFKDRRPPLHF. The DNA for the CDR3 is TGTGCCAGCAGTTTCAAGGACAGGAGGCCACCCCTCCACTTT.

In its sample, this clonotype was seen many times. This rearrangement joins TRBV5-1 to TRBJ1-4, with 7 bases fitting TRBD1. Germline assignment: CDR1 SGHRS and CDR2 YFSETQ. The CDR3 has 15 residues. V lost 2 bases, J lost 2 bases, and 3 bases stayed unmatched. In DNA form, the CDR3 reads TGCGCCAGCAGCTTAGACAGGGCCACTAATGAAAAACTGTTTTTT. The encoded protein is CASSLDRATNEKLFF. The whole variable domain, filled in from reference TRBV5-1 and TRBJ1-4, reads KAGVTQTPRYLIKTRGQQVTLSCSPISGHRSVSWYQQTPGQGLQFLFEYFSETQRNKGNFPGRFSGRQFSNSRSEMNVSTLELGDSALYLCASSLDRATNEKLFFGSGTQLSVL.

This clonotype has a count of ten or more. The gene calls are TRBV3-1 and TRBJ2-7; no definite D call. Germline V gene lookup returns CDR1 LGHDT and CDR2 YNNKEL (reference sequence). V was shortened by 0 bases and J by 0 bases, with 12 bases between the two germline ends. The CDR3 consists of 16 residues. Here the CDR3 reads CASSQEGRYDSYEQYF. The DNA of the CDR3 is TGTGCCAGCAGCCAAGAAGGCAGGTACGACTCCTACGAGCAGTACTTC.

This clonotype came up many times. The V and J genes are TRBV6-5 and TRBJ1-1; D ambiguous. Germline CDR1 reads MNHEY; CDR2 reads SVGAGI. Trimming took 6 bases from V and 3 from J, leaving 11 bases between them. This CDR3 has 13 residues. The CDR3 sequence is CASSPYLYTEAFF. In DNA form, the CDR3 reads TGTGCCAGCAGCCCATACCTCTACACTGAAGCTTTCTTT.

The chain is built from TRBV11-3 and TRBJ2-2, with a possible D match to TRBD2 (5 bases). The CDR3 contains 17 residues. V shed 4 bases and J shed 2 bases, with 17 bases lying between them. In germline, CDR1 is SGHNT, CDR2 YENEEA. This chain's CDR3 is CASSSREGLANTGELFF. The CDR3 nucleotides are TGTGCCAGCAGCTCCCGAGAAGGCCTAGCAAACACCGGGGAGCTGTTTTTT.

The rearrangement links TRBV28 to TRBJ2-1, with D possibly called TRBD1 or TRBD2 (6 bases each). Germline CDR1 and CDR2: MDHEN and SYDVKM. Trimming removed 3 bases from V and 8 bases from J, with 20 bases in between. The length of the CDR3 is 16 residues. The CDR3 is CASSLGGLRSYDEQFF. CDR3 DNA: TGTGCCAGCAGTTTGGGGGGCTTACGCTCTTACGATGAGCAGTTCTTC.

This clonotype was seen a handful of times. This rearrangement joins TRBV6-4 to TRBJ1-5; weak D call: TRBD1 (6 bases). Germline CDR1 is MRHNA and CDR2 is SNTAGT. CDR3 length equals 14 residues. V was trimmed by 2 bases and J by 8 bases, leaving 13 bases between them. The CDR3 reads CASSDQGGTEPQHF. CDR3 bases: TGTGCCAGCAGTGACCAAGGGGGTACAGAGCCCCAGCATTTT.

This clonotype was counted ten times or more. The CDR3 here is CASRSTDSNYGYTF. CDR3 nucleotides: TGCGCCAGCAGATCGACAGACTCGAACTATGGCTACACCTTC. V usage is TRBV5-1 and J usage is TRBJ1-2, with D maybe TRBD1 (5 bases). V lost 5 bases and J lost 2, with 13 bases in between. CDR1 is SGHRS and CDR2 is YFSETQ in the germline V gene. CDR3 length equals 14 residues. The complete variable domain, with remaining parts taken from reference TRBV5-1 and TRBJ1-2, reads KAGVTQTPRYLIKTRGQQVTLSCSPISGHRSVSWYQQTPGQGLQFLFEYFSETQRNKGNFPGRFSGRQFSNSRSEMNVSTLELGDSALYLCASRSTDSNYGYTFGSGTRLTVV.